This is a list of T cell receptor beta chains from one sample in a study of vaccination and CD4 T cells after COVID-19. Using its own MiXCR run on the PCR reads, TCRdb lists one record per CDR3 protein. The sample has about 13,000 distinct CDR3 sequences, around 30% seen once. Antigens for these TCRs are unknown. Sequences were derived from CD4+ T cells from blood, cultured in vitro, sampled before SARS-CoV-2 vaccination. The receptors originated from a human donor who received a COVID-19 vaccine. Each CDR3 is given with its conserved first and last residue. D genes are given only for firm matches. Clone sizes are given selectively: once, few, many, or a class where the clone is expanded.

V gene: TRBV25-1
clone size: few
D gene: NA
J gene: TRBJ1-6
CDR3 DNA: TGTGCCAGCAGTGCTGTGAATTCACCCCTCCACTTT
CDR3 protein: CASSAVNSPLHF

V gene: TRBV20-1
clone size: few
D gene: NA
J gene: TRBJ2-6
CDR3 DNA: TGCAGTGCTAGTCCGGGGTCTGGGGCCAACGTCCTGACTTTC
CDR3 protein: CSASPGSGANVLTF

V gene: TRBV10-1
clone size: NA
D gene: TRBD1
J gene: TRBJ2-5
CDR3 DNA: TGCGCCAGCAGTGAGGTGACAGGGGAGGTGGGGGAGACCCAGTACTTC
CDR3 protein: CASSEVTGEVGETQYF

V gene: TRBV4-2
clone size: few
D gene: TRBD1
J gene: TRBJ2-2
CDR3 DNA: TGTGCCAGCAGTCGGGACAGGGGCGGGACCGGGGAGCTGTTTTTT
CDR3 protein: CASSRDRGGTGELFF

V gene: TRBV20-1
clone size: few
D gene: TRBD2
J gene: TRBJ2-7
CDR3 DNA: TGCAGTGCTAGGTCCCTAGCGGACCCTCACTACGAGCAGTACTTC
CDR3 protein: CSARSLADPHYEQYF

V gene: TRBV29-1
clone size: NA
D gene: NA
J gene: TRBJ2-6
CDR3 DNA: TGCAGCGTCAAAACCCGAGGGCCCTCTGGGGCCAACGTCCTGACTTTC
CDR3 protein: CSVKTRGPSGANVLTF

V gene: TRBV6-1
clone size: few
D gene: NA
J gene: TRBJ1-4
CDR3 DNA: TGTGCCAGCAGTGAAGCGCTTCGACGTGAGGCCGTTGAAAAACTGTTTTTT
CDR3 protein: CASSEALRREAVEKLFF

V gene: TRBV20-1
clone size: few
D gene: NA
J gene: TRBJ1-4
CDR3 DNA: TGCAGTGCTAGTGTTCCCGCAATTAATGAAAAACTGTTTTTT
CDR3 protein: CSASVPAINEKLFF

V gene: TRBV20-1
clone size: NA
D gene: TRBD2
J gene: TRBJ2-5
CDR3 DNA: TGCAGTGCTAGAGCGGGGGGGCCCGGAGTGGAGACCCAGTACTTC
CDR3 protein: CSARAGGPGVETQYF

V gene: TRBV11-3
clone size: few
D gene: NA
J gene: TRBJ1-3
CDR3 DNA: TGTGCCAGCAGTAGGAGCTCTGGAAACACCATATATTTT
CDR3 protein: CASSRSSGNTIYF

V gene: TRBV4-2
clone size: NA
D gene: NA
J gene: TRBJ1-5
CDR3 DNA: TGTGCCAGCAGCCAAGACGGGATAGGAAATCAGCCCCAGCATTTT
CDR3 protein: CASSQDGIGNQPQHF

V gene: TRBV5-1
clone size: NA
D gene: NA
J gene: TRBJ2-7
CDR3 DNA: TGCGCCAGCAGCTTGTTGGCCCTCGCCTACGAGCAGTACTTC
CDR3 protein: CASSLLALAYEQYF

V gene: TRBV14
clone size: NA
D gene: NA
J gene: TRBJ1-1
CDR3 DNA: TGTGCCAGCAGCCAAGTCGGGGGTGCAGCTTTCTTT
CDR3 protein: CASSQVGGAAFF

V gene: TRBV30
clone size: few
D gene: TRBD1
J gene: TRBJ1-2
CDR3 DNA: TGTGCCTGGAGACAGGGGGTGGTCTATGGCTACACCTTC
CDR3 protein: CAWRQGVVYGYTF

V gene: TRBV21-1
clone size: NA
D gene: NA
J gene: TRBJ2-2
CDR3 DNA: TGTGCCAGCAGCAAAAGAGGGGTGATCTGGACAGGGGGCTTCGGGGAGCTGTTTTTT
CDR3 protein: CASSKRGVIWTGGFGELFF

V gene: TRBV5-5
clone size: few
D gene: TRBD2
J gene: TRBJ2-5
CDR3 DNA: TGTGCCAGCAGCCCCGGGGGACTAGCGGGGTTCCAAGAGACCCAGTACTTC
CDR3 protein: CASSPGGLAGFQETQYF

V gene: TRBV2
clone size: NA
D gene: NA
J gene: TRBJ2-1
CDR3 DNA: TGTGCCAGCAGTGAAGGTGGGACCTACAATGAGCAGTTCTTC
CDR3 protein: CASSEGGTYNEQFF

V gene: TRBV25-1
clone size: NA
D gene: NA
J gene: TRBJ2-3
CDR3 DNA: TGTGCCAGCACCCTAACAGGAGTAGGGGGCACAGATACGCAGTATTTT
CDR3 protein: CASTLTGVGGTDTQYF

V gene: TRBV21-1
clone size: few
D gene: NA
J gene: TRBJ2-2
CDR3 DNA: TGTGCCAGCAGCAAAATGGGTCGAGGACTCCAGTGCTACACCGGGGAGCTGTTTTTT
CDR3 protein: CASSKMGRGLQCYTGELFF

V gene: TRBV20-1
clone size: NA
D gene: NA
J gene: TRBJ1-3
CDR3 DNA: TGCAGTGTGGGGTCTGGAAACACCATATATTTT
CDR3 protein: CSVGSGNTIYF

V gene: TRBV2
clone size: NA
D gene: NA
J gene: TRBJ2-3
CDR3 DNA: TGTGCCAGCATAAATTTTGTGGGGGTCGGCACAGATACGCAGTATTTT
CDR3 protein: CASINFVGVGTDTQYF

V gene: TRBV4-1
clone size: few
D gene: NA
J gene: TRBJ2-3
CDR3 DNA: TGCGCCAGCAGCCAAGGGGGTCGAGCAGGGACAGATACGCAGTATTTT
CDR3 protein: CASSQGGRAGTDTQYF

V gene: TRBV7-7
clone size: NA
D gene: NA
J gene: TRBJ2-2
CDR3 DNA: TGTGCCACCCATGGTGAGGGAGGAGAGTACACCGGGGAGCTGTTTTTT
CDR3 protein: CATHGEGGEYTGELFF

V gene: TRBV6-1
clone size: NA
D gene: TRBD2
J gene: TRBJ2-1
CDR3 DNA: TGTGCCAGCAGAACGACCCTAGCGGGGATTAACAATGAGCAGTTCTTC
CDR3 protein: CASRTTLAGINNEQFF

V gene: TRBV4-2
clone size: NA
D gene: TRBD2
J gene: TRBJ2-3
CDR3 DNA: TGTGCCAGCAGCCAACAGGCGGGGGGGACCGATACGCAGTATTTT
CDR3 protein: CASSQQAGGTDTQYF

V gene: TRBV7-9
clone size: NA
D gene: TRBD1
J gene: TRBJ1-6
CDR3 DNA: TGTGCCAGCAGCCCGGGACAGGGGATTTCACCCCTCCACTTT
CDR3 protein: CASSPGQGISPLHF

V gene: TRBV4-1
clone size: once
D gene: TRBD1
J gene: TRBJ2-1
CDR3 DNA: TGCGCCACCCACGGGACAGGGCCCTACAATGAGCAGTTCTTC
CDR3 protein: CATHGTGPYNEQFF